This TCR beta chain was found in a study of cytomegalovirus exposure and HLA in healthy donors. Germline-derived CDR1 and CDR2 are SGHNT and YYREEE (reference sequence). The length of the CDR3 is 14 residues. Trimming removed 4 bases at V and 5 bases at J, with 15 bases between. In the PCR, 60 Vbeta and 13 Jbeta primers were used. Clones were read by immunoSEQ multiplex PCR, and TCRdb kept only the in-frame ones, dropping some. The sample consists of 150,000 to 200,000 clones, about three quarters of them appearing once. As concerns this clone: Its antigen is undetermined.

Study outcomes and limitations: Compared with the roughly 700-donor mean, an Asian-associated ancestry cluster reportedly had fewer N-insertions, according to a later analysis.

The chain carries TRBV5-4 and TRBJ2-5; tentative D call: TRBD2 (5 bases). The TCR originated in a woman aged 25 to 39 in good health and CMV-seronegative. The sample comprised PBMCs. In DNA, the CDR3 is TGTGCCAGCAGCGACAAACTCGGCGGGGAGACCCAGTACTTC. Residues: CASSDKLGGETQYF.